This T cell receptor (beta chain) originates from a study of OX40 agonist ivuxolimab in advanced cancers. Regarding the complete study: Ivuxolimab, which targeted the costimulatory receptor OX40 (CD134), was an agonistic, fully human IgG2 monoclonal antibody. The monotherapy dose-escalation portion (N ≈ 55 patients) of the phase I ivuxolimab trial is reported in the paper. Of the 50 to 55 patients in dose escalation, 19 had hepatocellular carcinoma, roughly 15 had melanoma, 9 had renal cell carcinoma and 9 had head and neck cancer. Partial responses occurred in three dose-escalation patients, of whom one had hepatocellular carcinoma and two had cutaneous melanoma. The point of sequencing TCRbeta in the periphery was to test whether ivuxolimab changed TCR sequence diversity and drove clonal T-cell expansion. A male proportion of roughly 80% and a mean age of about 60 years, ranging from 23 to 79, were recorded for the dose-escalation cohort. Intravenous ivuxolimab was administered to patients every 2 weeks at six dose levels: 0.01, 0.1, 0.3, 1.5, 3 and 10 mg/kg. Prior anti-PD-1, anti-PD-L1 or anti-CTLA-4 therapy was permitted, and checkpoint inhibitors had been received by less than 45% of dose-escalation patients. Paper-wide results and their limitations: After ivuxolimab, CD8+ T cells had more expanded clones than CD4+ T cells on average. The antigen specificity of the peripheral T cells that underwent clonal expansion was not determined. Partial responders in the 0.1-3.0 mg/kg groups had among the lowest normalized peripheral clonal expansion, especially among CD8+ T cells. Low levels of normalized T-cell clonal expansion were also seen in some patients who did not respond. At doses of 0.1 to 3.0 mg/kg, clonal expansion of both CD4+ and CD8+ T cells in blood was seen between baseline and week 6.

For sequencing of the TCRbeta CDR3 region, genomic DNA was extracted from the sorted cells. The immunoSEQ Assay was used for sequencing of TCRbeta CDR3 regions. Not all clones reach the TCRdb copy of this immuneACCESS table, which keeps in-frame sequences only. Checked studies attribute under half of the gap to unresolved V genes and leave the rest unexplained. For this sample there are about 21,000 clones; 74% appear just once. Jointly, the top ten make up about a third of the sample. In the case of this clone: The target of this receptor is not known. Per-nucleotide qualities are absent, and no much larger clonotype sits a single base away.

The CDR3 sequence holds 14 residues, the cysteine and phenylalanine included. Only CDR3 DNA is held: 42 bases, read in frame from base 1. CDR1 MNHEY and CDR2 SMNVEV were looked up in the germline V gene (reference sequence). V loses 4 bases at its end and J loses 3 bases; junction bases beyond the gene matches: 3. Patients with autoimmune disease history or receiving systemic immunosuppression were excluded from the trial. Peripheral blood for TCR sequencing was collected from all dose cohorts at baseline, on cycle 4 day 1, and on cycle 7 day 1. The samples were taken from a phase I, first-in-human, multicenter, open-label dose-escalation trial of ivuxolimab. Adults with locally advanced or metastatic melanoma, renal cell carcinoma, hepatocellular carcinoma or head and neck squamous cell carcinoma were enrolled in the trial. Before TCR sequencing, CD4+ and CD8+ T cells were separately sorted from peripheral blood.

Here the sequenced sample was CD4+ or CD8+ T cells sorted from blood, taken in a trial of the OX40 agonist ivuxolimab. This receptor chain uses TRBV27 and TRBJ2-1; TRBD1 aligns with 7 central bases. The source is an adult with an advanced solid tumor such as melanoma, head and neck, liver or kidney cancer. For the CDR3, the sequence is CASSYRQGYNEQFF. Here is the DNA: TGTGCCAGCAGTTATCGACAGGGCTACAATGAGCAGTTCTTC.